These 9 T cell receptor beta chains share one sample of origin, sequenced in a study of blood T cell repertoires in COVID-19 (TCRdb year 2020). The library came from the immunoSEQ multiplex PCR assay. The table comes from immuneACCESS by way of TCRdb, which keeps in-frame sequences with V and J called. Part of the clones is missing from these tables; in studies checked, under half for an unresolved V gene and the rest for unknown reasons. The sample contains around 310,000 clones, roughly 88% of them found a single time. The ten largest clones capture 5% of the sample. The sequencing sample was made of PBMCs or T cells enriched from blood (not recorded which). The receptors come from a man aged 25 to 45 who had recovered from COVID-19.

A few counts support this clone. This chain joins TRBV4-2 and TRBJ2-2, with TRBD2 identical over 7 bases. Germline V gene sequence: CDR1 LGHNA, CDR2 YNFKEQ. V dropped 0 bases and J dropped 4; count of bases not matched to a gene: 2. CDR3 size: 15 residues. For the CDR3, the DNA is TGTGCCAGCAGCCAAGAGGGCGGGGGCACCGGGGAGCTGTTTTTT. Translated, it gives CASSQEGGGTGELFF.

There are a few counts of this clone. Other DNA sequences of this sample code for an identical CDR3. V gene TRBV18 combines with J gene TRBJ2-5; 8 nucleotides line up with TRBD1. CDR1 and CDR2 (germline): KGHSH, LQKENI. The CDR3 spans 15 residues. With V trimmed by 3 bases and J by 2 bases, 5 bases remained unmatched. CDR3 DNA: TGTGCCAGCTCACCTGGACAGGGAGGTCAAGAGACCCAGTACTTC. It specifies CASSPGQGGQETQYF.

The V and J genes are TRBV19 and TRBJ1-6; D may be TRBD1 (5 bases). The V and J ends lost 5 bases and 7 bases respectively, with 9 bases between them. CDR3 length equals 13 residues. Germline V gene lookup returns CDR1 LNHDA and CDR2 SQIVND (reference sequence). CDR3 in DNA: TGTGCCAGTAGTGGGGCCGCGAATTCACCCCTCCACTTT. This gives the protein CASSGAANSPLHF.

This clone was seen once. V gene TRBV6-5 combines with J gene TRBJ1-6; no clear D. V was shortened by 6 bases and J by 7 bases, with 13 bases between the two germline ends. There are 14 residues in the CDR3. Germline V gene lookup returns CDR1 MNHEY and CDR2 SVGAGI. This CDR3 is CASRPQLGNSPLHF. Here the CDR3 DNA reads TGTGCCAGCAGACCACAATTGGGCAATTCACCCCTCCACTTT.

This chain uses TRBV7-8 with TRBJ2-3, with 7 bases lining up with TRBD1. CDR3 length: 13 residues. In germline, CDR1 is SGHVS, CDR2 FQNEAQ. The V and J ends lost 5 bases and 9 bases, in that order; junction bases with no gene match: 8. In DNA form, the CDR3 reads TGTGCCAGCAGCACAAGGACAGGATCGACGCAGTATTTT. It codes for CASSTRTGSTQYF. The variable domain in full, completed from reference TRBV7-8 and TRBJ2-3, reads GAGVSQSPRYKVAKRGQDVALRCDPISGHVSLFWYQQALGQGPEFLTYFQNEAQLDKSGLPSDRFFAERPEGSVSTLKIQRTQQEDSAVYLCASSTRTGSTQYFGPGTRLTVL.

In nucleotides, the CDR3 is TGTGCCTGGAACAGGGTCCTATCCTCCTATAATTCACCCCTCCACTTT. Translating it yields CAWNRVLSSYNSPLHF. This rearrangement joins TRBV30 to TRBJ1-6; TRBD1 is a possible D gene (6 bases). The CDR3 has 16 residues. V gave up 4 bases and J gave up 0 bases, with 13 bases separating them. Per the germline V gene, CDR1 is GTSNPN and CDR2 is SVGIG (reference sequence).

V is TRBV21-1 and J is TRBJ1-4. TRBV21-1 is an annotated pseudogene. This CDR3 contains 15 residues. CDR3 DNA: TGTGCCAGCAGCGAGGAACCGGGAACTAATGAAAAACTGTTTTTT. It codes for CASSEEPGTNEKLFF.

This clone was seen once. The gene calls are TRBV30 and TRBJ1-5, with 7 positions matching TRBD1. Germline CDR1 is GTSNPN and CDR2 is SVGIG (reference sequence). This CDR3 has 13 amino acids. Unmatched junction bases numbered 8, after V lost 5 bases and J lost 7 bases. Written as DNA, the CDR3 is TGTGCCTGGTCCACAGGGGCGCCCCAGCCCCAGCATTTT. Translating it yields CAWSTGAPQPQHF. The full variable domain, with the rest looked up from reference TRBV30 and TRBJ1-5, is SQTIHQWPATLVQPVGSPLSLECTVEGTSNPNLYWYRQAAGRGLQLLFYSVGIGQISSEVPQNLSASRPQDRQFILSSKKLLLSDSGFYLCAWSTGAPQPQHFGDGTRLSIL.

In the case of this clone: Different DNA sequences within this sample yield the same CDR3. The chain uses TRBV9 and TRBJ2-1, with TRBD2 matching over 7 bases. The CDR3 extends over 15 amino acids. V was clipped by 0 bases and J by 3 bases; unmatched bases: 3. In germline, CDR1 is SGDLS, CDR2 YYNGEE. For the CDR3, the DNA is TGTGCCAGCAGCGTAGCGGGGGGAAACTACAATGAGCAGTTCTTC. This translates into CASSVAGGNYNEQFF.